The T cell receptor beta chain under discussion was sequenced for a study of radiotherapy plus CTLA-4 blockade in lung cancer (dated by TCRdb to about 2018). At the level of the whole study: Objective responses were observed in approximately 18% of enrolled patients, and disease control was achieved in 31%. Findings and caveats that apply to the study as a whole: Increased serum interferon-beta after radiation, together with early dynamic changes in blood T cell clones, were reported to be the strongest predictors of response. After treatment with radiotherapy and ipilimumab, TCR clones that originated in tumors expanded in peripheral blood.

The protocol used for the library was the immunoSEQ multiplex PCR assay. The table was pulled from immuneACCESS by TCRdb, which kept in-frame rearrangements only. Such tables lose some clones; where checked, under half of the loss comes from unresolved V genes, and the rest has no known cause. The sample includes more than 75,000 clones, with around nine tenths observed a single time. The ten largest make up roughly 0.95% of the sample. The study tested focal radiation therapy combined with CTLA-4 blockade (ipilimumab) in patients with chemo-refractory metastatic non-small-cell lung cancer. This clone was recorded only once. This receptor's antigen is unknown. Base quality data are lacking; no much larger clone is found one base away. The receptor was derived from a human donor with non-small cell lung cancer who had stable disease on radiotherapy plus ipilimumab. This material consisted of peripheral blood, taken from a patient treated with radiotherapy plus ipilimumab.

The CDR3 protein is CASRASGGARNEQFF. The nucleotide sequence reads TGTGCCAGCAGGGCTAGCGGGGGGGCTAGGAATGAGCAGTTCTTC. The chain uses TRBV7-8 and TRBJ2-1, with 12 central nucleotides matching TRBD2. Including the terminal cysteine and phenylalanine, the CDR3 comprises 15 residues. The kept DNA is CDR3 alone, 45 bases in frame from the first base. Relative to germline, V is missing 6 bases and J is missing 7 bases, with 7 bases of the junction outside any gene match. Based on the germline V gene, the CDR1 and CDR2 sequences are SGHVS and FQNEAQ.